Listed below are T cell receptor beta chains from one sample, sequenced in a study of blood T cell repertoires in COVID-19. Produced via immunoSEQ multiplex PCR; TCRdb's table is partial and in-frame only. In the table there are 100,000 to 150,000 clones, around 74% of which are singletons. The sequencing sample was made of peripheral blood. These receptors were obtained from a man aged 80 or over with COVID-19, enrolled during active disease. The CDR3 runs from the conserved cysteine through the conserved F or W. Fields, in order: J gene, D gene, clone size, CDR3 length, V gene, CDR3 DNA, CDR3 protein. D genes are given only for firm matches. Not all rows give a size; the values are once, few, many and, for expanded clones, a class.

>TRBJ1-5|-|-|13|TRBV11-2
TGTGCCAGCAGCTTGACAAGCAATCAGCCCCAGCATTTT
CASSLTSNQPQHF
>TRBJ2-2|-|-|16|TRBV13
TGTGCCAGCAGCTTAGTAGGTCGGGGTCCCACCGGGGAGCTGTTTTTT
CASSLVGRGPTGELFF
>TRBJ2-2|TRBD2|-|15|TRBV10-1
TGCGCCAGCAGTGAACTAGCGGAGAACACCGGGGAGCTGTTTTTT
CASSELAENTGELFF
>TRBJ2-1|-|-|16|TRBV27
TGTGCCAGCAGTTTTAAAGCCGACGGGAGTCCCAATGAGCAGTTCTTC
CASSFKADGSPNEQFF
>TRBJ1-1|TRBD1|once|17|TRBV14
TGTGCCAGCAGCCCCCTCCAGGGGGGGCGGGGGGGCACTGAAGCTTTCTTT
CASSPLQGGRGGTEAFF
>TRBJ1-1|-|few|15|TRBV6-5
TGTGCCAGCAGTCTTCAGGTAACGGGGGACACTGAAGCTTTCTTT
CASSLQVTGDTEAFF
>TRBJ2-3|-|-|14|TRBV10-3
TGTGCCATCAGGGCGAGGGAAGGCACAGATACGCAGTATTTT
CAIRAREGTDTQYF
>TRBJ1-5|-|-|15|TRBV7-6
TGTGCCAGCAGCCCCGGCACAGGGAACAATCAGCCCCAGCATTTT
CASSPGTGNNQPQHF
>TRBJ2-3|TRBD2|-|16|TRBV10-3
TGTGCCATCAGTGAGTCGCAGCGGGAGGAAGCGGATACGCAGTATTTT
CAISESQREEADTQYF
>TRBJ1-5|TRBD1|-|15|TRBV24-1
TGTGCCACCAGTGACCGGGACAGGAGCAATCAGCCCCAGCATTTT
CATSDRDRSNQPQHF
>TRBJ2-1|-|-|15|TRBV13
TGTGCCAGCAGCAATTTAGCGGTCTCCTACAATGAGCAGTTCTTC
CASSNLAVSYNEQFF
>TRBJ2-1|TRBD1|-|13|TRBV7-3
TGTGCCAGCAGCGGACGGGACAGCGTGGAGCAGTTCTTC
CASSGRDSVEQFF
>TRBJ2-7|-|-|17|TRBV3-1/TRBV3-2
TGTGCCAGCAGCCAGGATAGCGGACGCTGGGTATCCTACGAGCAGTACTTC
CASSQDSGRWVSYEQYF
>TRBJ2-5|-|few|13|TRBV10-1
TGCGCCAGCTCCGTGGCCGGGGAGGAGACCCAGTACTTC
CASSVAGEETQYF
>TRBJ1-5|-|-|16|TRBV6-5
TGTGCCAGCAGTTACTCCGTGGGCGGAGGACCAGGCCCCCAGCATTTT
CASSYSVGGGPGPQHF
>TRBJ1-5|TRBD1|-|14|TRBV9
TGTGCCAGCAGCATCGGACAGGGGAGTCAGCCCCAGCATTTT
CASSIGQGSQPQHF
>TRBJ2-1|-|-|12|TRBV4-1
TGCGCCAGCAGCCTAACGGACAGAGAGCAGTTCTTC
CASSLTDREQFF
>TRBJ1-2|TRBD1|-|15|TRBV19
TGTGCCAGTAGTCATAAAATGGGACAGACCTATGGCTACACCTTC
CASSHKMGQTYGYTF
>TRBJ2-3|TRBD2|-|16|TRBV24-1
TGTGCCACCAGTGGACGCGGGGGCGGACTAGCGGATACGCAGTATTTT
CATSGRGGGLADTQYF
>TRBJ2-3|-|-|16|TRBV14
TGTGCCAGCAGCCTCCGTGGCTTACCACGCACAGATACGCAGTATTTT
CASSLRGLPRTDTQYF
>TRBJ1-2|TRBD1|once|13|TRBV6-6
TGTGCCAGCAGTTACGGGCAGGGGGGTGGCTACACCTTC
CASSYGQGGGYTF
>TRBJ2-7|-|-|14|TRBV19
TGTGCCACCACGCCTCGAGGATTACCCTACGAGCAGTACTTC
CATTPRGLPYEQYF
>TRBJ1-2|-|-|12|TRBV15
TGTGCCACCAGCCGGGAGAACTATGGCTACACCTTC
CATSRENYGYTF
>TRBJ1-4|TRBD1|-|14|TRBV9
TGTGCCAGCAGCGTGGACAGGGGTAATGAAAAACTGTTTTTT
CASSVDRGNEKLFF
>TRBJ2-1|TRBD2|-|15|TRBV10-1
TGCGCCAGCAGTGACGGGACTAGCGGGAGGAATGAGCAGTTCTTC
CASSDGTSGRNEQFF
>TRBJ2-5|TRBD2|-|15|TRBV6-6
TGTGCCAGCAGTCAGGGACTAGCGGGGAAAGAGACCCAGTACTTC
CASSQGLAGKETQYF
>TRBJ2-1|TRBD1|few|14|TRBV29-1
TGCAGCGTTGAAGGGACAGGTTGGTACAATGAGCAGTTCTTC
CSVEGTGWYNEQFF
>TRBJ2-7|TRBD1|-|14|TRBV7-9
TGTGCCAGCAGCCCCCTCAGGGGGTCCTACGAGCAGTACTTC
CASSPLRGSYEQYF
>TRBJ2-1|TRBD2|-|15|TRBV15
TGTGCCACGAGCGGGAGCCTTAGCTCCTACAATGAGCAGTTCTTC
CATSGSLSSYNEQFF
>TRBJ2-7|TRBD1|-|16|TRBV15
TGTGCCACCAGCAGCGGGGGACAGGGGGTCCAACTAGGGCAGTACTTC
CATSSGGQGVQLGQYF
>TRBJ2-5|TRBD2|-|15|TRBV2
TGTGCCAGCAGTGAACAGGGACTAGCGGGAGAGACCCAGTACTTC
CASSEQGLAGETQYF
>TRBJ1-1|TRBD1|-|19|TRBV9
TGTGCCAGCAGCGTAGAGGGGGCCCGGGCAGGGGGCCTGAACACTGAAGCTTTCTTT
CASSVEGARAGGLNTEAFF
>TRBJ2-1|-|-|13|TRBV4-3
TGCGCCAGCAGCCAAGAGCTACACAATGAGCAGTTCTTC
CASSQELHNEQFF
>TRBJ1-5|TRBD1|-|15|TRBV19
TGTGCCAGTAATACTTGGGACAGGGGCTATCAGCCCCAGCATTTT
CASNTWDRGYQPQHF
>TRBJ1-1|-|few|11|TRBV7-9
TGTGCTACGCAGCGGTTAGCTGAAGCTTTCTTT
CATQRLAEAFF
>TRBJ1-5|-|-|16|TRBV28
TGTGCCAGCAAAACCCGTTGGGGCTGGAGCAATCAGCCCCAGCATTTT
CASKTRWGWSNQPQHF
>TRBJ2-7|TRBD1|-|15|TRBV29-1
TGCAGCGTCGGTGGACAGGGGCCCACCTCCTACGAGCAGTACTTC
CSVGGQGPTSYEQYF
>TRBJ1-6|-|-|13|TRBV10-3
TGTGCCACCGGACAGCCCTATAATTCACCCCTCCACTTT
CATGQPYNSPLHF
>TRBJ1-5|TRBD1|-|16|TRBV4-1
TGCGCCAGCAGCCAAGTACCCCAGACAGGGCTTCAGCCCCAGCATTTT
CASSQVPQTGLQPQHF
>TRBJ1-6|-|-|14|TRBV27
TGTGCCAGCAGTGTACAGGGCTATAATTCACCCCTCCACTTT
CASSVQGYNSPLHF
>TRBJ2-1|TRBD2|-|14|TRBV29-1
TGCAGCTCGCCCGGGACTAGCGCTTACAATGAGCAGTTCTTC
CSSPGTSAYNEQFF
>TRBJ2-3|TRBD1|-|15|TRBV4-3
TGCGCCAGCAGCCTCCTAGGACAGGGACCAAATACGCAGTATTTT
CASSLLGQGPNTQYF